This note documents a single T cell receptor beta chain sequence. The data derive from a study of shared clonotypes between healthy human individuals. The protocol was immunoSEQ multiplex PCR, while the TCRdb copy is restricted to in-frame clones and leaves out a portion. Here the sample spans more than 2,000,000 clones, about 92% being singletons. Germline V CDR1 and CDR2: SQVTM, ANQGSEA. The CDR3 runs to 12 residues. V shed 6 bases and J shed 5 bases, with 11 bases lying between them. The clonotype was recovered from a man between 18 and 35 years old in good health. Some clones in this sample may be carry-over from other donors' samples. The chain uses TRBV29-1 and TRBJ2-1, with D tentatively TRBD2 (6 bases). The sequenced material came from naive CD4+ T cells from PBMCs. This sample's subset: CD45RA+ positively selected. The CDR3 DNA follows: TGCAGCGTCGGGGGACCAAACAATGAGCAGTTCTTC. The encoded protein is CSVGGPNNEQFF.